The rows below give T cell receptor beta chains drawn from one sample of a study of blood T cell repertoires in COVID-19. This table comes from immunoSEQ multiplex PCR, and its TCRdb copy is limited to in-frame clones, with some not included. The sample contains roughly 90,000 clones, around 81% of which appear only once. The sequenced material came from peripheral blood. The receptors were sampled from a woman in her 70s with acute or convalescent COVID-19. Both conserved end residues are part of each CDR3. Fields, in order: J gene, D gene, V gene, clone size, CDR3 DNA, CDR3 protein. D genes are given only for firm matches. Clone size is shown for a subset of rows, as once, few, many or a class of expanded clone.

j_call: TRBJ2-2; d_call: TRBD2; v_call: TRBV2; clone_size: -; cdr3_nt: TGTGCCAGCAGTGTAGCGGGGGGACTAAACACCGGGGAGCTGTTTTTT; cdr3_aa: CASSVAGGLNTGELFF
j_call: TRBJ1-2; d_call: TRBD1; v_call: TRBV19; clone_size: -; cdr3_nt: TGTGCCAGTGCACAGGGGTCCACTAACTATGGCTACACCTTC; cdr3_aa: CASAQGSTNYGYTF
j_call: TRBJ2-5; d_call: -; v_call: TRBV2; clone_size: -; cdr3_nt: TGTGCCAGCAGTGACGGCAGGGCTCAAGAGACCCAGTACTTC; cdr3_aa: CASSDGRAQETQYF
j_call: TRBJ1-2; d_call: -; v_call: TRBV28; clone_size: -; cdr3_nt: TGTGCCAGCAGTTTGACAGAGCTGAACTATGGCTACACCTTC; cdr3_aa: CASSLTELNYGYTF
j_call: TRBJ2-7; d_call: TRBD1; v_call: TRBV7-9; clone_size: -; cdr3_nt: TGTGCCAGCAGCCCCGGTGGGACAGGGGACTACGAGCAGTACTTC; cdr3_aa: CASSPGGTGDYEQYF
j_call: TRBJ2-1; d_call: -; v_call: TRBV9; clone_size: -; cdr3_nt: TGTGCCAGCAGCCCCACCTCCGGGACAACCTACAATGAGCAGTTCTTC; cdr3_aa: CASSPTSGTTYNEQFF
j_call: TRBJ2-7; d_call: TRBD1; v_call: TRBV4-1; clone_size: -; cdr3_nt: TGCGCCAGCAGCCAAGTTAGCAGGGGGTACGAGCAGTACTTC; cdr3_aa: CASSQVSRGYEQYF
j_call: TRBJ1-1; d_call: -; v_call: TRBV18; clone_size: -; cdr3_nt: TGTGCCAGCTCACTCACACAGAACACTGAAGCTTTCTTT; cdr3_aa: CASSLTQNTEAFF
j_call: TRBJ1-2; d_call: -; v_call: TRBV6-5; clone_size: few; cdr3_nt: TGTGCCAGCAGTCAGCCTGGTGTAGCCACCTTC; cdr3_aa: CASSQPGVATF
j_call: TRBJ1-1; d_call: -; v_call: TRBV5-1; clone_size: -; cdr3_nt: TGCGCCAGCAGCCTAAGGCCACCCGGGGGGGTCACTGAAGCTTTCTTT; cdr3_aa: CASSLRPPGGVTEAFF
j_call: TRBJ1-4; d_call: -; v_call: TRBV7-6; clone_size: -; cdr3_nt: TGTGCCAGCAGCACCCAACAGGGACCTAATGAAAAACTGTTTTTT; cdr3_aa: CASSTQQGPNEKLFF
j_call: TRBJ1-1; d_call: -; v_call: TRBV4-1; clone_size: -; cdr3_nt: TGCGCCAGCAGCCGGCCTGGAAATAGGACTAGCCCTGAAGCTTTCTTT; cdr3_aa: CASSRPGNRTSPEAFF
j_call: TRBJ1-2; d_call: -; v_call: TRBV10-1; clone_size: once; cdr3_nt: TGCGCCAGCAGCGGAACAGGGACCGGCTACACCTTC; cdr3_aa: CASSGTGTGYTF
j_call: TRBJ1-6; d_call: TRBD1; v_call: TRBV2; clone_size: -; cdr3_nt: TGTGCCAGCGGAGGACAGGGGGCCAGCTCACCCCTCCACTTT; cdr3_aa: CASGGQGASSPLHF
j_call: TRBJ1-6; d_call: -; v_call: TRBV6-5; clone_size: once; cdr3_nt: TGTGCCAGCAATTCAATCATGGAGGATTCACCCCTCCACTTT; cdr3_aa: CASNSIMEDSPLHF
j_call: TRBJ1-1; d_call: -; v_call: TRBV3-1/TRBV3-2; clone_size: -; cdr3_nt: TGTGCCAGCAGTACGGGACTGGACACTGAAGCTTTCTTT; cdr3_aa: CASSTGLDTEAFF
j_call: TRBJ1-2; d_call: -; v_call: TRBV19; clone_size: -; cdr3_nt: TGTGCCAGTAGTATAGACTCTGCCGGGTGGAATGGCTACACCTTC; cdr3_aa: CASSIDSAGWNGYTF
j_call: TRBJ2-5; d_call: TRBD2; v_call: TRBV29-1; clone_size: -; cdr3_nt: TGCAGCGGCGTCCGCGGGGGGAGCGAGACCCAGTACTTC; cdr3_aa: CSGVRGGSETQYF
j_call: TRBJ2-1; d_call: TRBD2; v_call: TRBV7-3; clone_size: -; cdr3_nt: TGTGCCTCCCAACGAGCTAGCGGAAATGAGCAGTTCTTC; cdr3_aa: CASQRASGNEQFF
j_call: TRBJ1-2; d_call: TRBD1; v_call: TRBV10-3; clone_size: -; cdr3_nt: TGTGCCATTTCCGACTCTACAGGGGAAGGCTACACCTTC; cdr3_aa: CAISDSTGEGYTF
j_call: TRBJ2-1; d_call: -; v_call: TRBV11-3; clone_size: few; cdr3_nt: TGTGCCAGCAAAGACACTGGCTCCTACAATGAGCAGTTCTTC; cdr3_aa: CASKDTGSYNEQFF
j_call: TRBJ2-1; d_call: TRBD1; v_call: TRBV24-1; clone_size: -; cdr3_nt: TGTGCCACCAGCGAAGATACCGGGACAGCAATTTACAATGAGCAGTTCTTC; cdr3_aa: CATSEDTGTAIYNEQFF
j_call: TRBJ1-2; d_call: -; v_call: TRBV10-3; clone_size: -; cdr3_nt: TGTGCCATCCGGGGACCTTTCTGGACAGAAGCTAACTATGGCTACACCTTC; cdr3_aa: CAIRGPFWTEANYGYTF
j_call: TRBJ1-3; d_call: -; v_call: TRBV11-2; clone_size: -; cdr3_nt: TGTGCCAGCAGCTTAGTCGGGAGTTATGGAAACACCATATATTTT; cdr3_aa: CASSLVGSYGNTIYF
j_call: TRBJ2-7; d_call: -; v_call: TRBV6-6; clone_size: few; cdr3_nt: TGTGCCAGCAGTTACACGTTCGGCGGGGAGCAGTACTTC; cdr3_aa: CASSYTFGGEQYF
j_call: TRBJ1-1; d_call: TRBD1; v_call: TRBV29-1; clone_size: -; cdr3_nt: TGCAGCGTCCGGGGACAGGGGGAGACTGAAGCTTTCTTT; cdr3_aa: CSVRGQGETEAFF
j_call: TRBJ2-7; d_call: -; v_call: TRBV10-3; clone_size: -; cdr3_nt: TGTGCCATCAGTGGTGGGAGCGGCGAGCAGTACTTC; cdr3_aa: CAISGGSGEQYF
j_call: TRBJ1-5; d_call: TRBD1; v_call: TRBV5-1; clone_size: -; cdr3_nt: TGCGCCAGCAGCGCCGGGACAGGGTTAGGCCAGCCCCAGCATTTT; cdr3_aa: CASSAGTGLGQPQHF
j_call: TRBJ1-1; d_call: -; v_call: TRBV2; clone_size: few; cdr3_nt: TGTGCCAGCAGTGCCCCTAACACTGAAGCTTTCTTT; cdr3_aa: CASSAPNTEAFF
j_call: TRBJ1-1; d_call: -; v_call: TRBV10-3; clone_size: -; cdr3_nt: TGTGCCATCAGTGATCAGGGTCGGACTGAAGCTTTCTTT; cdr3_aa: CAISDQGRTEAFF
j_call: TRBJ2-7; d_call: -; v_call: TRBV19; clone_size: -; cdr3_nt: TGTGCCAGTAGTAGAACAGGGACCGGCTACGAGCAGTACTTC; cdr3_aa: CASSRTGTGYEQYF
j_call: TRBJ1-2; d_call: -; v_call: TRBV5-1; clone_size: -; cdr3_nt: TGCGCCAGCAGCTTTGAGGGGGGGAGCTATGGCTACACCTTC; cdr3_aa: CASSFEGGSYGYTF
j_call: TRBJ1-2; d_call: TRBD1; v_call: TRBV20-1; clone_size: -; cdr3_nt: TGCAGTGCTAGTAACAGGGGATATGGCTACACCTTC; cdr3_aa: CSASNRGYGYTF
j_call: TRBJ1-4; d_call: -; v_call: TRBV7-9; clone_size: once; cdr3_nt: TGTGCCAGCCAAACTTTGAACCAAAATGAAAAACTGTTTTTT; cdr3_aa: CASQTLNQNEKLFF
j_call: TRBJ1-5; d_call: -; v_call: TRBV6-6; clone_size: few; cdr3_nt: TGTGCCAGCAGTTCCCCCCTGGCGCCTCGGGACCAGCATTTT; cdr3_aa: CASSSPLAPRDQHF
j_call: TRBJ2-5; d_call: -; v_call: TRBV2; clone_size: -; cdr3_nt: TGTGCCAGCAGTGAAGCCATTGTGACAGGTCAAGAGACCCAGTACTTC; cdr3_aa: CASSEAIVTGQETQYF